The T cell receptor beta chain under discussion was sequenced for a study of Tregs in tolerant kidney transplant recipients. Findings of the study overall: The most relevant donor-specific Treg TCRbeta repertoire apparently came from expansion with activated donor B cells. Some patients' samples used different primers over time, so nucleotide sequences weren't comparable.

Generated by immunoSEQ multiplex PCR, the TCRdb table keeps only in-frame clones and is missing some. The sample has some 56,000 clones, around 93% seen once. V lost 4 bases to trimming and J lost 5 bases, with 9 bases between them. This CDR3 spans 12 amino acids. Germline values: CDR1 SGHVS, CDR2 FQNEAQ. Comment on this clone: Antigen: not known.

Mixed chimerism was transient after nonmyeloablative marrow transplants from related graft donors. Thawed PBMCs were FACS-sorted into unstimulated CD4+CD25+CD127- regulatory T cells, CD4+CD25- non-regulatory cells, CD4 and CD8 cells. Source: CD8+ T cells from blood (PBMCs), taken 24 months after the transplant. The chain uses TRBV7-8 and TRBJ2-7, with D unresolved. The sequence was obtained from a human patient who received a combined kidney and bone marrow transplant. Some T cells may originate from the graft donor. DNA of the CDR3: TGTGCCAGCAGCTCAAACTTGAACGAGCAGTACTTC. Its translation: CASSSNLNEQYF.